This T cell receptor beta chain was sequenced during a study of CD8 T cells in Susac syndrome. RNA in amounts of roughly 0.5 to 1 ug was reverse transcribed with random hexamers. Amplification of TCR beta CDR3 across 54 Vbeta and 13 Jbeta was performed with immunoSEQ multiplex PCR. TCRdb processed the immunoSEQ multiplex PCR reads anew with MiXCR; each CDR3 protein has one entry. The profile covers over 80,000 distinct CDR3 sequences, with around 93% appearing a single time and around 0.3% taken by the ten largest. TCR beta sequencing was performed on blood CD8+ and CD4+ T cells. The control participants were healthy donors, and these controls were matched with respect to both age and sex. FACS was used to enrich TEMRA cells, whereas the CD8+ and CD4+ T cells were obtained by negative isolation. Germline CDR1 is SGHRS and CDR2 is YFSETQ. With 4 bases clipped from V and 1 base from J, the junction kept 5 bases outside the gene matches. CDR3 size: 16 residues.

This clonotype was observed a few times. The rearrangement uses TRBV5-1 and TRBJ2-3; 11 nucleotides match TRBD2. Sequencing was done on a sample of CD8+ T cells from PBMCs. The TCR originated in a human donor in good health. CDR3 amino acids: CASSQQLAGGTDTQYF. The CDR3 DNA follows: TGCGCCAGCAGCCAACAACTAGCGGGGGGCACAGATACGCAGTATTTT.